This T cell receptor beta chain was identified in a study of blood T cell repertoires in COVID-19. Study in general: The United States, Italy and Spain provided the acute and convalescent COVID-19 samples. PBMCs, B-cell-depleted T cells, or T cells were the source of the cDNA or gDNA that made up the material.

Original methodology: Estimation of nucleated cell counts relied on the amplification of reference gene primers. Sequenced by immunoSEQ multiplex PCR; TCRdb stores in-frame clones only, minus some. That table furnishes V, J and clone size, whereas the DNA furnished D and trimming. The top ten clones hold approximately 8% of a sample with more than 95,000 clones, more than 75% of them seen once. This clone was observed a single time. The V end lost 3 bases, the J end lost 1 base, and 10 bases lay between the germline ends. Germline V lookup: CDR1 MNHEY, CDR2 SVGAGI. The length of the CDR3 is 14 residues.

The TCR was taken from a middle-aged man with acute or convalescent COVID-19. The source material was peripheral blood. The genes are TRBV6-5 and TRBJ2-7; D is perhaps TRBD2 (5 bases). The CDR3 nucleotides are TGTGCCAGCAGTTATAGGACTGGTTCCTACGAGCAGTACTTC. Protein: CASSYRTGSYEQYF.